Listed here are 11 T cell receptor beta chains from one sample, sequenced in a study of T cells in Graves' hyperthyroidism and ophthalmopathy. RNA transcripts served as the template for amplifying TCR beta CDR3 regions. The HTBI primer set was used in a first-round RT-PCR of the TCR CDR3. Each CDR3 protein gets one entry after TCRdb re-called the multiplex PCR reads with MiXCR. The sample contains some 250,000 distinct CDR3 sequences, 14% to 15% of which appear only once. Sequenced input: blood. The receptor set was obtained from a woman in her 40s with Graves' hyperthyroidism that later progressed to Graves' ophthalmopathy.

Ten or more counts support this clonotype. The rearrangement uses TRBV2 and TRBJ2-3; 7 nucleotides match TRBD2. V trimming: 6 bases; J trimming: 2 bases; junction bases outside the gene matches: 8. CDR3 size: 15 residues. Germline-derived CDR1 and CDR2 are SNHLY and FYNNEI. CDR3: CASRRSAGATDTQYF. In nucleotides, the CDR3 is TGTGCCAGCAGAAGGAGCGCGGGAGCCACAGATACGCAGTATTTT. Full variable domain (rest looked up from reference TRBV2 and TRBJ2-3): EPEVTQTPSHQVTQMGQEVILRCVPISNHLYFYWYRQILGQKVEFLVSFYNNEISEKSEIFDDQFSVERPDGSNFTLKIRSTKLEDSAMYFCASRRSAGATDTQYFGPGTRLTVL.

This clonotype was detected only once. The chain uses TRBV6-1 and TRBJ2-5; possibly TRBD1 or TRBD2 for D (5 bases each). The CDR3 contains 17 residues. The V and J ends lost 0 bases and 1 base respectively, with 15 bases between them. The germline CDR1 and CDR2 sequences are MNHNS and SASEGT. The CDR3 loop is CASSEAVWGGGQETQYF. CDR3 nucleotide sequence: TGTGCCAGCAGTGAAGCGGTTTGGGGTGGGGGCCAAGAGACCCAGTACTTC.

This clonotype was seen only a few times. The CDR3 DNA is TGTGCCAGCAGCACGAGAGGGGACAGGGGGGAGACCCAGTACTTC. Its translation is CASSTRGDRGETQYF. V gene TRBV5-8 combines with J gene TRBJ2-5; 11 nucleotides agree with TRBD1. This CDR3 is 15 amino acids long. V shed 4 bases and J 5 bases; nucleotides not matched to a gene: 7. Germline CDR1 is SGHTS and CDR2 is YDEGEE.

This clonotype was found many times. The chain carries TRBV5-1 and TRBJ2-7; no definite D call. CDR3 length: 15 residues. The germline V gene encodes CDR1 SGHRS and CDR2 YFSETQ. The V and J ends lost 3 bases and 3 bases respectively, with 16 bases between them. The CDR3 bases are TGCGCCAGCAGCTATTCCAGGTCCACCAACTACGAGCAGTACTTC. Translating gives CASSYSRSTNYEQYF. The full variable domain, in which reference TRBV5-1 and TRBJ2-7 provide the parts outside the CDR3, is KAGVTQTPRYLIKTRGQQVTLSCSPISGHRSVSWYQQTPGQGLQFLFEYFSETQRNKGNFPGRFSGRQFSNSRSEMNVSTLELGDSALYLCASSYSRSTNYEQYFGPGTRLTVT.

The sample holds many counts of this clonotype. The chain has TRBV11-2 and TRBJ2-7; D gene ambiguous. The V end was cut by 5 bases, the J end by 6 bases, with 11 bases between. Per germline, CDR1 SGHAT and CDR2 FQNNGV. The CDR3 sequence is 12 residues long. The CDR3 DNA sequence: TGTGCCAGCAGCCTACTCCTGCGCGAGCAGTACTTC. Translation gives CASSLLLREQYF.

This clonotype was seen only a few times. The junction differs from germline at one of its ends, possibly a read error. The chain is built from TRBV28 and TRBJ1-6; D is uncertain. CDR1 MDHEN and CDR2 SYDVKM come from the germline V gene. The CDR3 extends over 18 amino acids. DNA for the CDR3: TGTGCCAGCAGTCTCTCAAGTCGGCAAAGCTCCTATAGTTCACCCCTCCACTTT. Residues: CASSLSSRQSSYSSPLHF. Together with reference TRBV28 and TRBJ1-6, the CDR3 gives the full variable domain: DVKVTQSSRYLVKRTGEKVFLECVQDMDHENMFWYRQDPGLGLRLIYFSYDVKMKEKGDIPEGYSVSREKKERFSLILESASTNQTSMYLCASSLSSRQSSYSSPLHFGNGTRLTVT.

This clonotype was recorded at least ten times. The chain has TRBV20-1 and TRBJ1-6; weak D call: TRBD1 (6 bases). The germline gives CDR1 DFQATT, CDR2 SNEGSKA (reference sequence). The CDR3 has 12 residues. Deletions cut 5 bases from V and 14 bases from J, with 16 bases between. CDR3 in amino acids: CSAYPTGGALHF. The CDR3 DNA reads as TGCAGTGCTTACCCGACAGGTGGGGCCCTCCACTTT.

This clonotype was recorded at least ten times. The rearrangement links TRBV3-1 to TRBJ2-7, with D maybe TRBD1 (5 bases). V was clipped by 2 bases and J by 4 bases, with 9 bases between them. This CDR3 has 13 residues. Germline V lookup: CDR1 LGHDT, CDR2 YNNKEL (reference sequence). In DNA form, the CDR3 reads TGTGCCAGCAGCCAAAGGGGCGCGTACGAGCAGTACTTC. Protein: CASSQRGAYEQYF.

The CDR3 loop is CASSSRRWRENEAFF. CDR3 coding DNA: TGTGCCAGCAGCTCCCGGAGGTGGAGGGAAAATGAAGCTTTCTTT. The V and J genes are TRBV5-8 and TRBJ1-1; D gene uncertain. The CDR3 has 15 residues. Germline CDR1 SGHTS, CDR2 YDEGEE. The V and J ends lost 3 bases and 7 bases respectively, with 19 bases between them. The entire variable domain, with the rest obtained from reference TRBV5-8 and TRBJ1-1, is as follows: EAGVTQSPTHLIKTRGQQATLRCSPISGHTSVYWYQQALGLGLQFLLWYDEGEERNRGNFPPRFSGRQFPNYSSELNVNALELEDSALYLCASSSRRWRENEAFFGQGTRLTVV.

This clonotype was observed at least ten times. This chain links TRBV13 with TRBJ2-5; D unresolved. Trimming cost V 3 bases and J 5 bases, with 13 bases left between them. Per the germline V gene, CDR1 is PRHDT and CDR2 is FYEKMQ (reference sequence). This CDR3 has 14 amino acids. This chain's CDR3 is CASSFYSSRETQYF. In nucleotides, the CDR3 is TGTGCCAGCAGCTTCTACTCCAGCCGGGAGACCCAGTACTTC.

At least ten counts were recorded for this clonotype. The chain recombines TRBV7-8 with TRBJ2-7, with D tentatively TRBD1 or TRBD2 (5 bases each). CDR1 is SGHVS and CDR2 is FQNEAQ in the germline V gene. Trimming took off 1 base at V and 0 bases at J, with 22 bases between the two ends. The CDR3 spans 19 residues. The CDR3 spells CASSLDRQVWGSFSYEQYF. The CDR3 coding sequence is TGTGCCAGCAGCTTAGATCGCCAGGTGTGGGGGTCCTTCTCCTACGAGCAGTACTTC.